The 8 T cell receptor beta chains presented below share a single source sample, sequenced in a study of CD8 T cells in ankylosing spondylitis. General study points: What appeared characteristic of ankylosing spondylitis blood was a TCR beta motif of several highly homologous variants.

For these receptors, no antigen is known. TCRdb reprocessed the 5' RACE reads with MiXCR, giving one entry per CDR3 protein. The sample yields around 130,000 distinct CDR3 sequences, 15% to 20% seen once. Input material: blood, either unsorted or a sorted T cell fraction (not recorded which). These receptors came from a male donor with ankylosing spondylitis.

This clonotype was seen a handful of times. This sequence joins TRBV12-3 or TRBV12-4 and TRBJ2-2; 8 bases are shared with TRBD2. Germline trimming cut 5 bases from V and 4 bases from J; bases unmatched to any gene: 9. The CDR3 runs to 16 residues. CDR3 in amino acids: CASSHIAGRGTGELFF. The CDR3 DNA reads TGTGCCAGCAGTCACATAGCGGGACGGGGCACCGGGGAGCTGTTTTTT.

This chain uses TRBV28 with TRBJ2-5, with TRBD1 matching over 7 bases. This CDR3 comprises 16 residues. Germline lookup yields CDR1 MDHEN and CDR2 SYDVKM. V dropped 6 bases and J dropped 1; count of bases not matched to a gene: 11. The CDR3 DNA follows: TGTGCCAGCAGCTTCGACGGGACAGACACCCAAGAGACCCAGTACTTC. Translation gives CASSFDGTDTQETQYF.

CDR3 coding DNA: TGTGCCAGCAGTTTTTACGGCCTATTGGGCAGCGGTGGGGCCAACGTCCTGACTTTC. This codes for CASSFYGLLGSGGANVLTF. The chain employs TRBV2 and TRBJ2-6; possibly TRBD2 for D (5 bases). This CDR3 contains 19 residues. In germline, CDR1 is SNHLY, CDR2 FYNNEI. Trimming took off 5 bases at V and 3 bases at J, with 23 bases between the two ends.

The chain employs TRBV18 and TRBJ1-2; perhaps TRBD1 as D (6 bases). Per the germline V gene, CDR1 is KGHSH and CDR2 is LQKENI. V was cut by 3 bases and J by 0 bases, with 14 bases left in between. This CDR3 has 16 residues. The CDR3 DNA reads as TGTGCCAGCTCACCGACAGGTTGGCCAGCTAACTATGGCTACACCTTC. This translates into CASSPTGWPANYGYTF.

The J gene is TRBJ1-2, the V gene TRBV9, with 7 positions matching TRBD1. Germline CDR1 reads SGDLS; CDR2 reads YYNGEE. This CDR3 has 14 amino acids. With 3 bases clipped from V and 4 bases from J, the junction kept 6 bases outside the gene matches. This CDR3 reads CASSATGPGYGYTF. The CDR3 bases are TGTGCCAGCAGCGCGACAGGGCCGGGCTATGGCTACACCTTC. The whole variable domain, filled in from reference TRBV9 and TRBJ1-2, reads DSGVTQTPKHLITATGQRVTLRCSPRSGDLSVYWYQQSLDQGLQFLIQYYNGEERAKGNILERFSAQQFPDLHSELNLSSLELGDSALYFCASSATGPGYGYTFGSGTRLTVV.

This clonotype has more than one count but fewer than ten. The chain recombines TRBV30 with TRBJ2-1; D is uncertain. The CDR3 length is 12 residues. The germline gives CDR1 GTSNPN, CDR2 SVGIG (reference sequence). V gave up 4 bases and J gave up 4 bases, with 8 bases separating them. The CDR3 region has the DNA TGTGCCTGGACGACGACGTACAATGAGCAGTTCTTC. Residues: CAWTTTYNEQFF.

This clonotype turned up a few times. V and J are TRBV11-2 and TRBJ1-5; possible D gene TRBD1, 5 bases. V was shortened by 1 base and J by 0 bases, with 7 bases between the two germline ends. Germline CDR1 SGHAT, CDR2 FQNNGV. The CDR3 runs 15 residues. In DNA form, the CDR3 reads TGTGCCAGCAGCTTAGGACAGATTAGCAATCAGCCCCAGCATTTT. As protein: CASSLGQISNQPQHF.

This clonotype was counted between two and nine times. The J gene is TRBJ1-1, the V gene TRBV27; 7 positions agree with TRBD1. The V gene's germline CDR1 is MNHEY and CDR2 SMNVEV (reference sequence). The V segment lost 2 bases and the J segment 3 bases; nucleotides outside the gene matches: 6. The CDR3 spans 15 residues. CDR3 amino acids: CASSLVGRGHTEAFF. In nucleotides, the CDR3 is TGTGCCAGCAGTTTAGTGGGAAGGGGGCACACTGAAGCTTTCTTT.